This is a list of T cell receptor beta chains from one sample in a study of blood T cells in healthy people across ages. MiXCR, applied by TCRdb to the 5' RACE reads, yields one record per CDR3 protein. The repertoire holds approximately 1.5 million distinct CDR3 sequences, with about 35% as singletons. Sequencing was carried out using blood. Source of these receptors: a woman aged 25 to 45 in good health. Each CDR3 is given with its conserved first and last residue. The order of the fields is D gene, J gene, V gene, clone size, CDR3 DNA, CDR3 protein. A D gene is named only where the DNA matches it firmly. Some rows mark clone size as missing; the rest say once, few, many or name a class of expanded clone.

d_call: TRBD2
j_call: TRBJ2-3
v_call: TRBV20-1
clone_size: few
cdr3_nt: TGCAGCCCGACTAGCGGGGGGACAGATACGCAGTATTTT
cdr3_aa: CSPTSGGTDTQYF

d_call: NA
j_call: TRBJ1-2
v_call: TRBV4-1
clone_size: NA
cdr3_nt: TGCGCCAGCAGCCAAACTCAGGGTTCTCGGGGCTACACCTTC
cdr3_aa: CASSQTQGSRGYTF

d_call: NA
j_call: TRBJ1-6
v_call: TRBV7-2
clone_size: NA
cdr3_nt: TGTGCCAGCAGCTATGGGTTCGGGGCAGGTGATTCACCCCTCCACTTT
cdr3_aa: CASSYGFGAGDSPLHF

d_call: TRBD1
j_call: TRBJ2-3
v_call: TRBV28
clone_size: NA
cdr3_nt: TGTGCCAGCAGTTCGGAGGGACAGGGTGGTTCGCATACGCAGTATTTT
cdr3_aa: CASSSEGQGGSHTQYF

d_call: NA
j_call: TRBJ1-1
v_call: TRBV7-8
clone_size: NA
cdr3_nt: TGTGCCAGCAGCTATTACTCCCGTGGGGGCGCTAGGGCTTTCTTT
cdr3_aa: CASSYYSRGGARAFF

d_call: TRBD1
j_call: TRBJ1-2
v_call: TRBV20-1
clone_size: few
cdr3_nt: TGCAGTGCTGGACAGGGCCCTAACTATGGCTACACCTTC
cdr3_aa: CSAGQGPNYGYTF

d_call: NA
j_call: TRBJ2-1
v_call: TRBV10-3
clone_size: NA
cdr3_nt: TGTGCCATCCGCTGGGACTCCTACAATGAGCAGTTCTTC
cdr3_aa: CAIRWDSYNEQFF

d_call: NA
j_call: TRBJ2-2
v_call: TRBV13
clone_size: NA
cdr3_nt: TGTGCCAGCAGCTTAGGGTTGGTTCGCGGGGAGCTGTTTTTT
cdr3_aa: CASSLGLVRGELFF

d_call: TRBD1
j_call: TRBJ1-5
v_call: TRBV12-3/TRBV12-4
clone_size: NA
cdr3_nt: TGTGCCAGCAGTGGAGGACAGGGTGGGGGTCAGCCCCAGCATTTT
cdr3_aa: CASSGGQGGGQPQHF

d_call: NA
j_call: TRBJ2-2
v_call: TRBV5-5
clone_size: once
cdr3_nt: TGTGCCAGCAGCTTGGTACTCAGGGGACCCGGGGAGCTGTTTTTT
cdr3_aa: CASSLVLRGPGELFF

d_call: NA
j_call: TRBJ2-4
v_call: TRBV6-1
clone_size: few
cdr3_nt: TGTGCCAGCAGTGAGAGGGTTTCCAAAAACATTCAGTACTTC
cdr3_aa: CASSERVSKNIQYF

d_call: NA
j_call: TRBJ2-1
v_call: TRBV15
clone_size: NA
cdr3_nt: TGTGCCACCAGCAGTTGGGCTTTTCCAAATGAGCAGTTCTTC
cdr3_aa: CATSSWAFPNEQFF

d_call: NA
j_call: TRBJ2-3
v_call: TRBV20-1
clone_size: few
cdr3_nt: TGCAGTGCTAGACCCAGCTTTGGCACAGATACGCAGTATTTT
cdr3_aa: CSARPSFGTDTQYF

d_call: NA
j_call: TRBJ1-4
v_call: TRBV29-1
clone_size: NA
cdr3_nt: TGCAGCGTTGCAAGGGGCGACGCTGAAAAACTGTTTTTT
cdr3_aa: CSVARGDAEKLFF

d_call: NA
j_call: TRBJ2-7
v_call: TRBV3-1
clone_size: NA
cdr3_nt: TGTGCCAGCAGCCGCCAGGGCCTTTCCTACGAGCAGTACTTC
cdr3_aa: CASSRQGLSYEQYF

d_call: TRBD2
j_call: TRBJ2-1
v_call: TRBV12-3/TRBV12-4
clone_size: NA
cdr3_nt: TGTGCCAGCAGTTTGACTAGCTCGCAGTTCTTC
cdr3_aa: CASSLTSSQFF

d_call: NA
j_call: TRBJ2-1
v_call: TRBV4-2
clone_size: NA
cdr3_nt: TGTGCCAGCAGCCAAGAGAGCCCGGACTATGAGCAGTTCTTC
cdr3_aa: CASSQESPDYEQFF

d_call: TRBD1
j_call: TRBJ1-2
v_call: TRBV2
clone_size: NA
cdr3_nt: TGTGCCGGATCAGGACAGGCCGCATACTATGGCTACACCTTC
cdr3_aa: CAGSGQAAYYGYTF

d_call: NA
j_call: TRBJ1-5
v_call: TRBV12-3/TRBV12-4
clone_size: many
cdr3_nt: TGTGCCAGCAGCGCCCCGGGGGGACCCAATCAGCCCCAGCATTTT
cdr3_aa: CASSAPGGPNQPQHF

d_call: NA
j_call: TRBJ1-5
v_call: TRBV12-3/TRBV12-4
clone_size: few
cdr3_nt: TGTGCCAGCAGGGACAGCGGGGGAAGGCAGCCCCAGCATTTT
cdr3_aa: CASRDSGGRQPQHF

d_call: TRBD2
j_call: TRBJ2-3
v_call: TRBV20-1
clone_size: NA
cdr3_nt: TGCAGTGCTTCCCCCATGACTAGCGGGAGGACAGATACGCAGTATTTT
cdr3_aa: CSASPMTSGRTDTQYF

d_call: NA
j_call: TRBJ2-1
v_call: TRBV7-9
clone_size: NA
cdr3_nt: TGTGCCAGCAGCGCCACTAGCTGGAATGGGCAGTTCTTC
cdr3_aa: CASSATSWNGQFF

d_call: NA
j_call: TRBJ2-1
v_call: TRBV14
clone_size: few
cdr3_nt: TGTGCCAGCAGCCAACGTGTCGCCAGCTCCTACAATGAGCAGTTCTTC
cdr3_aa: CASSQRVASSYNEQFF

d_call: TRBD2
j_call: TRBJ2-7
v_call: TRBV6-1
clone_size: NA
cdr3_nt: TGTGCCAGCAGAGGACCCGGGACTAGCGGGAGTTCCCCCTACGAGCAGTACTTC
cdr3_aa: CASRGPGTSGSSPYEQYF

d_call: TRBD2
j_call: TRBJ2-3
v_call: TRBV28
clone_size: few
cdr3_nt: TGTGCCAGCAGTTTAGGCGGGAGGATAGATACGCAGTATTTT
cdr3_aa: CASSLGGRIDTQYF

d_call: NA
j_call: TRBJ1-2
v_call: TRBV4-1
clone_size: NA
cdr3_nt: TGCGCCAGCAGCCAAAGCCGGGGAGGAGGTCCTAACTATGGCTACACCTTC
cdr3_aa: CASSQSRGGGPNYGYTF

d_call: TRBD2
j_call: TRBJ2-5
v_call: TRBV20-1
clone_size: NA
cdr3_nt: TGCAGTGCCGGGGGCGCGGGGGGACTACAAGAGACCCAGTACTTC
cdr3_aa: CSAGGAGGLQETQYF

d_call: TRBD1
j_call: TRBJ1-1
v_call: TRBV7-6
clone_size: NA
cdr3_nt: TGTGCCAGCAGCACCGGGGACAGGGGGCCCACTGAAGCTTTCTTT
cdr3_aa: CASSTGDRGPTEAFF

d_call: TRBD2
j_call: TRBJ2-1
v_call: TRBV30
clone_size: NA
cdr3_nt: TGTGCCTGGAGAGCGGGAGGTTCAGTAAATGAGCAGTTCTTC
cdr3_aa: CAWRAGGSVNEQFF

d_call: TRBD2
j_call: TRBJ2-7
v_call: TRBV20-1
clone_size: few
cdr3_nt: TGCAGTGCCCTGCCGGGACTAGCGGGAGGAATGCGGGACGAGCAGTACTTC
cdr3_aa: CSALPGLAGGMRDEQYF

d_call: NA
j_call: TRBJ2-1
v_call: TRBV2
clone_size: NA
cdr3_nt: TGTGCCAGCAGCGCCCCAGGGGACCTCGGCTACAATGAGCAGTTCTTC
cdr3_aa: CASSAPGDLGYNEQFF